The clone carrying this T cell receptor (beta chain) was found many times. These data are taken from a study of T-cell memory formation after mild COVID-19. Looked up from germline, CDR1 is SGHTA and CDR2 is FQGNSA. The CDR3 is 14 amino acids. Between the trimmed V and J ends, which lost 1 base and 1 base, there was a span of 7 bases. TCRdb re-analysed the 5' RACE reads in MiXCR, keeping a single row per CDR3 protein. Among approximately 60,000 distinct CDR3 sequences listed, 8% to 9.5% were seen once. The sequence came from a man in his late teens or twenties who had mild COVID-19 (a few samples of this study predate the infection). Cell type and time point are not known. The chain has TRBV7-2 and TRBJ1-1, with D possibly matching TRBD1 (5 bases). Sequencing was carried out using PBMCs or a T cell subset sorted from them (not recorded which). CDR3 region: CASSLVGENTEAFF. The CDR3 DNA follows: TGTGCCAGCAGCTTAGTGGGGGAGAACACTGAAGCTTTCTTT.